This T cell receptor (beta chain) was retrieved from a study of immune evolution from preneoplasia to lung adenocarcinoma (dated by TCRdb to the early 2020s). General notes on the study: HLA loss of heterozygosity was found in approximately 7% of AIS, roughly 15% of MIA and less than 35% of ADC lesions, and in no AAH lesions. Resected precursor lesions (AAH, AIS, MIA) and invasive adenocarcinomas were compared with paired morphologically normal lung tissue. The overall cohort was made up of fewer than 70 patients with pulmonary nodules who had surgical resection. TCR sequencing data were obtained from 51 patients. The immune data were integrated with whole exome sequencing and methylation data from the same cohort of nodules. The study profiled immune contexture across lung adenocarcinoma precursors and invasive adenocarcinoma using immune gene expression, TCR sequencing and multiplex immunofluorescence. Sample size was based on specimen availability rather than a prior power calculation. It was reported in the study that 100 to 110 samples were used for TCR sequencing. POLYSOLVER was used to infer class I HLA alleles from exome data, and LOHHLA was used to detect allele-specific HLA loss.

TCR beta CDR3 regions were sequenced from DNA using the immunoSEQ hsTCRbeta Kit. Processing in the source paper ran as follows. The ImmunoSEQ Analyzer was used to analyse the TCR sequencing data. T cell clonality was defined as 1 minus Pielou's evenness, calculated on productive rearrangements. To measure T cell diversity, the inverse Simpson index was applied to productive templates. T cell density was TCR beta template counts normalized to usable DNA, estimated by amplifying and sequencing housekeeping genes. Two-sided Kruskal-Wallis tests were used to compare TCR metrics across histologic stages. Entries here come from immuneACCESS through TCRdb and include only in-frame sequences with V and J called. Some clones fail to appear in such tables; in the studies checked, an unresolved V gene covers under half of the shortfall, and the cause of the remainder is unknown. D and trimming come from the DNA, and the V and J calls and clone size come from that table. Recorded for this sample are about 14,000 clones; 80% to 90% of them occurred a single time. Around 4% of the sample belongs to the ten largest clones.

As regards this clone: The antigen it binds to is not known. No base quality values were provided; no much bigger clone lies one nucleotide off.

On the study overall, not on this receptor specifically: Clonality was highest in normal lung, while later-stage lesions appeared to show lower clonality but higher T cell density and diversity. All patients were from Japan and China, so applicability to Western populations was uncertain. Normal lung had the highest top T cell clone frequencies, which appeared to decline progressively from AAH through AIS, MIA and invasive adenocarcinoma. The findings were based on association rather than direct causation, and larger cohorts with long-term follow-up and longitudinal biopsies were deemed needed. T cell clonality was highest in KRAS-mutant nodules compared with EGFR-mutant or double wild-type lesions.

The patients had resection in Japan or China between 2014 and 2017. Two lung cancer pathologists independently confirmed the histologic diagnosis of each case on H&E slides. For nucleic acid extraction, premalignant or tumor cells were enriched by macro-dissection following pathologic assessment. The AllPrep DNA/RNA FFPE Kit was used to isolate DNA from FFPE tissue. The specimen was FFPE minimally invasive lung adenocarcinoma tissue. The cell subset or site label, as the study defines it: micro-invasive lung adenocarcinoma (MIA). This receptor was obtained from a person aged 70 to 85 with lung adenocarcinoma.

Read as DNA, the sequence is TGTGCCAGCAGCCCCTGGGGACAGGGGGAGGCAGATACGCAGTATTTT. Its protein reads: CASSPWGQGEADTQYF. In this chain, TRBV7-9 is recombined with TRBJ2-3; the junction holds 11 bases that match TRBD1. Ends trimmed: V by 5 bases, J by 4 bases; bases unmatched to a gene: 8. The germline V gene (reference sequence) supplies CDR1 SEHNR and CDR2 FQNEAQ. The CDR3 runs 16 amino acids, cysteine and phenylalanine included. Just CDR3 DNA is preserved here, 48 bases in frame from base 1.